Detailed here is one T cell receptor beta chain. As yet, its antigen is unknown. It was the roughly 110-subject validation cohort, separate from the roughly 700-subject first cohort, to which the donors belonged. The data stem from a study of cytomegalovirus exposure and HLA in healthy donors. The V gene end was trimmed by 7 bases and the J gene end by 14 bases; junction bases not matched to a gene: 12. Looked up from germline, CDR1 is SGHAT and CDR2 is FQNNGV. The CDR3 covers 14 residues. Repertoires were generated with immunoSEQ multiplex PCR, while TCRdb's copy carries only in-frame clones and drops some. Of 65,000 to 85,000 clones listed, 90% to 95% were seen once; the top ten hold more than 0.65%. Study-wide findings and caveats: Cytomegalovirus-associated TCR beta chains were listed, numbering 150 to 200. Later, an analysis found that TCR clusters from the first cohort tended to co-occur in the roughly 120 validation repertoires. It was reportedly the case that the classifier diagnosed cytomegalovirus status with high specificity and sensitivity.

The chain has TRBV11-2 and TRBJ1-6; 9 positions match TRBD1. The sequencing sample was made of PBMCs. The TCR originated in a woman aged 18-29 years in good health and CMV-seronegative. The CDR3 DNA is TGTGCCAGCACTCACTCGACAGGGGGGTTGGCCCTCCACTTT. Protein sequence: CASTHSTGGLALHF.